These T cell receptor beta chains were read from a single sample in a study of blood T cell repertoires in COVID-19. Assay: immunoSEQ multiplex PCR; the TCRdb copy retains only in-frame clones and omits some. The sample has about 240,000 clones; about 89% are singletons. Source material: PBMCs or T cells enriched from blood (not recorded which). The receptors derive from a woman in her thirties who had recovered from COVID-19. CDR3s include the opening cysteine and the closing phenylalanine or tryptophan. D genes are given only for firm matches. Some rows have no size entry. The others give once, few or many, or a class for an expanded clone.

size	V	D	length	J	CDR3	DNA
.	TRBV28	TRBD2	17	TRBJ2-3	CASSLFPSGGYTDTQYF	TGTGCCAGCAGTTTATTTCCTAGCGGGGGATACACAGATACGCAGTATTTT
.	TRBV9	TRBD1	16	TRBJ2-5	CASSGTGGVRSETQYF	TGTGCCAGCAGCGGGACAGGGGGCGTTCGATCAGAGACCCAGTACTTC
.	TRBV7-2	.	16	TRBJ1-1	CASSPLQGSVNTEAFF	TGTGCCAGCAGCCCGCTCCAGGGCAGTGTGAACACTGAAGCTTTCTTT
.	TRBV29-1	TRBD2	15	TRBJ2-1	CSVESSGRSYNEQFF	TGCAGCGTTGAGTCTAGCGGGAGAAGTTACAATGAGCAGTTCTTC
.	TRBV19	.	14	TRBJ2-2	CASRVTGYTGELFF	TGTGCCAGTAGGGTAACAGGGTACACCGGGGAGCTGTTTTTT
.	TRBV28	.	16	TRBJ1-3	CASSLGQTGRGNTIYF	TGTGCCAGCAGTTTAGGGCAGACCGGCCGGGGAAACACCATATATTTT
once	TRBV18	.	17	TRBJ1-1	CASSHSPEGASGTEAFF	TGTGCCAGCTCACACAGTCCCGAGGGAGCTTCGGGCACTGAAGCTTTCTTT
.	TRBV4-2	TRBD2	17	TRBJ2-2	CASSLEPSGRNTGELFF	TGTGCCAGCAGCCTAGAGCCTAGCGGGAGGAACACCGGGGAGCTGTTTTTT
.	TRBV7-9	.	13	TRBJ2-3	CASSSLGTDTQYF	TGTGCCAGCAGTAGCCTAGGCACAGATACGCAGTATTTT
.	TRBV6-2/TRBV6-3	.	14	TRBJ1-5	CASSYRTDNQPQHF	TGTGCCAGCAGTTACCGGACAGATAATCAGCCCCAGCATTTT
.	TRBV6-4	TRBD2	20	TRBJ2-3	CASSDFPMSGRVTSTDTQYF	TGTGCCAGCAGTGACTTCCCGATGAGCGGGAGGGTAACTAGCACAGATACGCAGTATTTT
once	TRBV7-2	TRBD2	16	TRBJ2-7	CASSLEAGVVSYEQYF	TGTGCCAGCAGCTTAGAAGCGGGAGTGGTCTCCTACGAGCAGTACTTC
.	TRBV19	TRBD1	15	TRBJ2-5	CASSPRTGGKETQYF	TGTGCCAGTAGTCCTCGGACAGGGGGCAAAGAGACCCAGTACTTC
.	TRBV4-1	TRBD1	19	TRBJ2-1	CASSPHPGQRPRRDNEQFF	TGCGCCAGCAGCCCCCACCCGGGACAGAGACCTAGAAGAGACAATGAGCAGTTCTTC
.	TRBV4-3	TRBD1	15	TRBJ1-2	CASSQEIGTGGGYTF	TGCGCCAGCAGCCAAGAAATTGGGACAGGGGGCGGCTACACCTTC
once	TRBV28	TRBD1	16	TRBJ1-4	CASSQTGGRTNEKLFF	TGTGCCAGCAGTCAAACAGGGGGTAGAACTAATGAAAAACTGTTTTTT
.	TRBV4-1	TRBD1	15	TRBJ1-2	CASSPDRGRFYGYTF	TGCGCCAGCAGTCCAGACAGGGGGCGATTTTATGGCTACACCTTC
.	TRBV24-1	.	15	TRBJ2-3	CATSETRGAWDTQYF	TGTGCCACCAGTGAAACCCGGGGGGCCTGGGATACGCAGTATTTT
.	TRBV28	.	14	TRBJ2-1	CATKGGNLRNEQFF	TGTGCCACCAAGGGGGGGAACCTACGCAATGAGCAGTTCTTC
once	TRBV5-5	.	16	TRBJ1-5	CASSLGAGPFVEPQHF	TGTGCCAGCAGCTTGGGCGCGGGACCCTTTGTGGAGCCCCAGCATTTT
.	TRBV4-1	TRBD1	15	TRBJ1-3	CASSQDRGYGNTIYF	TGCGCCAGCAGCCAAGACAGGGGGTATGGAAACACCATATATTTT
once	TRBV20-1	.	14	TRBJ1-2	CSASGTQQNYGYTF	TGCAGTGCTAGTGGGACACAGCAGAACTATGGCTACACCTTC
.	TRBV9	.	13	TRBJ1-5	CASSVSVDQPQHF	TGTGCCAGCAGCGTTTCTGTTGATCAGCCCCAGCATTTT
.	TRBV6-5	.	15	TRBJ2-5	CASSYMQGLGETQYF	TGTGCCAGCAGTTACATGCAGGGTCTGGGGGAGACCCAGTACTTC
few	TRBV19	.	13	TRBJ2-1	CASSTTGYNEQFF	TGTGCCAGTAGTACTACAGGGTACAATGAGCAGTTCTTC
.	TRBV18	TRBD1	16	TRBJ2-7	CASSPKAGGSRDEQYF	TGTGCCAGCTCACCTAAGGCAGGGGGCAGCCGGGACGAGCAGTACTTC
.	TRBV29-1	TRBD1	14	TRBJ2-3	CSVLGGAGTDTQYF	TGCAGCGTTTTAGGGGGCGCCGGGACAGATACGCAGTATTTT
.	TRBV3-1/TRBV3-2	TRBD2	18	TRBJ2-7	CASSQEGLAGGHPYEQYF	TGTGCCAGCAGCCAAGAAGGGCTAGCGGGAGGTCACCCCTACGAGCAGTACTTC
.	TRBV3-1/TRBV3-2	.	15	TRBJ1-1	CASSRGAPAGSEAFF	TGTGCCAGCAGCCGCGGGGCCCCCGCGGGCAGTGAAGCTTTCTTT
.	TRBV6-5	.	12	TRBJ2-7	CASSSAAGEQYF	TGTGCCAGCAGCTCGGCCGCGGGCGAGCAGTACTTC
.	TRBV30	.	14	TRBJ2-5	CAWSGRSVQETQYF	TGTGCCTGGAGTGGTAGGAGCGTCCAAGAGACCCAGTACTTC
.	TRBV28	.	13	TRBJ1-2	CASSKQGTHGYTF	TGTGCCAGCAGTAAACAGGGTACTCATGGCTACACCTTC
few	TRBV5-1	TRBD1	16	TRBJ1-2	CASSIDPGQGAFGYTF	TGCGCCAGCAGCATAGATCCGGGACAGGGGGCTTTTGGCTACACCTTC
.	TRBV30	.	12	TRBJ1-2	CAWSVGGYGYTF	TGTGCCTGGAGTGTAGGCGGCTATGGCTACACCTTC
.	TRBV3-1/TRBV3-2	.	18	TRBJ2-1	CASSQDRAGEPPYNEQFF	TGTGCCAGCAGCCAAGATCGAGCGGGCGAACCCCCCTACAATGAGCAGTTCTTC
.	TRBV9	TRBD2	16	TRBJ2-1	CASSVSGGTSYNEQFF	TGTGCCAGCAGCGTATCGGGGGGGACCAGCTACAATGAGCAGTTCTTC
.	TRBV4-2	TRBD2	19	TRBJ2-7	CASSQELVAGPLYSYEQYF	TGTGCCAGCAGCCAAGAATTGGTAGCGGGGCCCCTTTACTCCTACGAGCAGTACTTC
.	TRBV28	TRBD2	15	TRBJ2-7	CASSMTSGMSREQYF	TGTGCCAGCAGTATGACTAGCGGGATGTCGAGGGAGCAGTACTTC
.	TRBV19	.	14	TRBJ2-3	CASSPGPAGDTQYF	TGTGCCAGTAGCCCAGGACCCGCGGGAGATACGCAGTATTTT